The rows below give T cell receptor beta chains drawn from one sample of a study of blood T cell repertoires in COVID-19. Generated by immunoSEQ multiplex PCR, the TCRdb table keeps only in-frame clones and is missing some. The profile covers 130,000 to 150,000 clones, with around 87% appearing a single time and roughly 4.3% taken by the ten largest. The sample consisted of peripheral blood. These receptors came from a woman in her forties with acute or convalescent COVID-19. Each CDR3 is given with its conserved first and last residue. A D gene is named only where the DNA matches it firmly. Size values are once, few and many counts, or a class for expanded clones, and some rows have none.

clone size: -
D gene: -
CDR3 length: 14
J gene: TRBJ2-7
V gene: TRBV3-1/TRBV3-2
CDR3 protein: CASSQGTGTHEQYF
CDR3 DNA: TGTGCCAGCAGCCAGGGAACCGGGACACACGAGCAGTACTTC

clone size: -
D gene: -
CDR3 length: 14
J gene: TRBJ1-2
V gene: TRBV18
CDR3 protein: CASSPQNRHYGYTF
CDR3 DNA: TGTGCCAGCTCACCACAGAACAGGCACTATGGCTACACCTTC

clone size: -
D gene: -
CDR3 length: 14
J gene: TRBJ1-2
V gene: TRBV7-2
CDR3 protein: CASSLGTNNYGYTF
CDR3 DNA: TGTGCCAGCAGCTTAGGGACAAATAACTATGGCTACACCTTC

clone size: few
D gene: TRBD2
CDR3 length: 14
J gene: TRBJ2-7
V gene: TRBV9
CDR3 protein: CASSPSGSSYEQYF
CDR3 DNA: TGTGCCAGCAGCCCGAGCGGGAGCTCCTACGAGCAGTACTTC

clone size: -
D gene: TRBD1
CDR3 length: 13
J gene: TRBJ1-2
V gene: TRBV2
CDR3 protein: CASRATGGNGYTF
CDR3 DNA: TGTGCCAGCAGGGCGACAGGGGGCAATGGCTACACCTTC

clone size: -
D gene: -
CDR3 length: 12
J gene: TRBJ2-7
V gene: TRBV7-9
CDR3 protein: CASSLEGEEQYF
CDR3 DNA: TGTGCCAGCAGCCTCGAGGGGGAAGAGCAGTACTTC

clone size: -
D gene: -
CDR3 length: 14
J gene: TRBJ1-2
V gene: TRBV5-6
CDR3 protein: CASTTPLDIYGYTF
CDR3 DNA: TGTGCCAGCACCACCCCCCTTGACATCTATGGCTACACCTTC

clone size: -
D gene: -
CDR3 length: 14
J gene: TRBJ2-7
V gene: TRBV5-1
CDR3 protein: CASSLEGFSLEQYF
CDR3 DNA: TGCGCCAGCAGCTTAGAGGGTTTTTCTCTCGAGCAGTACTTC

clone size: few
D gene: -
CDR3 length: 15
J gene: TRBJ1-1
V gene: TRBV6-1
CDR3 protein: CASSEQVSPGTEAFF
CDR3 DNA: TGTGCCAGCAGTGAACAGGTCTCCCCGGGAACTGAAGCTTTCTTT

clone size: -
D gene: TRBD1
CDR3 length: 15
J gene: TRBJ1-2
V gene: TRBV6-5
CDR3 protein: CASISGTGNDYGYTF
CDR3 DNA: TGTGCCAGCATCTCCGGGACAGGGAATGACTATGGCTACACCTTC

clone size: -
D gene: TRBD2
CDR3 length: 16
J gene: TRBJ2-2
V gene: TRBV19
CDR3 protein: CASRRGGTSDTGELFF
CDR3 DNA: TGTGCCAGCAGAAGGGGGGGGACTAGCGACACCGGGGAGCTGTTTTTT

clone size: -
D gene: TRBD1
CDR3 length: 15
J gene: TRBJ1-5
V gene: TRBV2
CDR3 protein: CASRPNLGQGAAEHF
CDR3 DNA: TGTGCCAGCAGACCTAACCTGGGACAGGGGGCGGCGGAGCATTTT

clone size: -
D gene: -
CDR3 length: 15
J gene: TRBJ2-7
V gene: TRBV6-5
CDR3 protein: CASSYQNRANNEQYF
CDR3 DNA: TGTGCCAGCAGTTACCAGAACAGGGCCAACAACGAGCAGTACTTC

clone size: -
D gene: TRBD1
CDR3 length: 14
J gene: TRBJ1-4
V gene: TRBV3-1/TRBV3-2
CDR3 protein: CASSLDRNNEKLFF
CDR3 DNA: TGTGCCAGCAGCCTGGACAGGAATAATGAAAAACTGTTTTTT

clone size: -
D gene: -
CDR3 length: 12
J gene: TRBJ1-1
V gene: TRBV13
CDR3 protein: CASSLGSEQAFF
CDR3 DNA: TGTGCCAGCAGCTTAGGTAGCGAACAAGCTTTCTTT

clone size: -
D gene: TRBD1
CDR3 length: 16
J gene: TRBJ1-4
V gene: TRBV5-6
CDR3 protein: CASSLDGTGVNEKLFF
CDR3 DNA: TGTGCCAGCAGCTTGGATGGGACAGGGGTAAATGAAAAACTGTTTTTT

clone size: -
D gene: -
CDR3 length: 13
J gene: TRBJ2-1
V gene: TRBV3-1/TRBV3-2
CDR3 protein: CASSQGGGDEQFF
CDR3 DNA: TGTGCCAGCAGCCAGGGCGGGGGCGATGAGCAGTTCTTC

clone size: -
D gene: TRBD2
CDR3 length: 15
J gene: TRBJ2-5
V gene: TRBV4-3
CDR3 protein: CASSQGGGGTETQYF
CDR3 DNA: TGCGCCAGCAGCCAAGGGGGGGGAGGCACTGAGACCCAGTACTTC

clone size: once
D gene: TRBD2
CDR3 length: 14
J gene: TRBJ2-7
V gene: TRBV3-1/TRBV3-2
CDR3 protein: CASGIAGPEYEQYF
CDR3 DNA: TGTGCCAGCGGAATAGCGGGACCGGAGTACGAGCAGTACTTC

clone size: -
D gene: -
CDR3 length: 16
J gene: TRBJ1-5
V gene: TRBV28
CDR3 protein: CASSPRRQYSNQPQHF
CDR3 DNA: TGTGCCAGCAGTCCCCGTCGACAGTATAGCAATCAGCCCCAGCATTTT

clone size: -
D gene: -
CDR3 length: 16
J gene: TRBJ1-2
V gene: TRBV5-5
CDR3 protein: CASSLGAPGGDYGYTF
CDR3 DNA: TGTGCCAGCAGCTTGGGAGCCCCCGGGGGGGACTATGGCTACACCTTC

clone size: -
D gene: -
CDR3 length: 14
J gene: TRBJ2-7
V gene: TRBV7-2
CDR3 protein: CASSLGGQSYEQYF
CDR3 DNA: TGTGCCAGCAGCTTAGGTGGTCAGTCCTACGAGCAGTACTTC

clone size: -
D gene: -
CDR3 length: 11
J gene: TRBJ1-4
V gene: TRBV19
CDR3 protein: CASSMRWDTFF
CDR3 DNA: TGTGCCAGTAGTATGCGGTGGGACACCTTTTTT

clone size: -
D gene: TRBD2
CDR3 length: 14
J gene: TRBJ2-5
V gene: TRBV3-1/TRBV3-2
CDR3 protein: CASSQASGSETQYF
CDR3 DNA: TGTGCCAGCAGCCAGGCTAGCGGGAGTGAGACCCAGTACTTC

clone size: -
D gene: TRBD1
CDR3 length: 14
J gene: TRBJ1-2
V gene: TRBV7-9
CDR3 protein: CASSPRDRVHGYTF
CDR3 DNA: TGTGCCAGCAGCCCCCGGGACAGGGTCCATGGCTACACCTTC